These 8 T cell receptor beta chains originate from one sample sequenced in a study of OX40 agonist ivuxolimab in advanced cancers. Assay used: immunoSEQ multiplex PCR; TCRdb lists only in-frame clones, some missing. Among about 78,000 clones listed, 85% to 95% were seen once. This specimen consisted of CD4+ or CD8+ T cells sorted from blood, obtained in a trial of the OX40 agonist ivuxolimab. The source is an adult with an advanced solid tumor such as melanoma, head and neck, liver or kidney cancer.

V gene TRBV6-1 combines with J gene TRBJ1-1, with D perhaps TRBD1 (6 bases). Germline V gene sequence: CDR1 MNHNS, CDR2 SASEGT. V was shortened by 5 bases and J by 4 bases, with 11 bases between the two germline ends. The CDR3 is made up of 13 amino acids. The CDR3 here is CASSLRTVTEAFF. Here the CDR3 DNA reads TGTGCCAGCAGTTTGAGGACAGTCACTGAAGCTTTCTTT.

V gene TRBV27 combines with J gene TRBJ2-5; a weak D match, TRBD2 (5 bases). There are 15 residues in the CDR3. Per the germline V gene, CDR1 is MNHEY and CDR2 is SMNVEV (reference sequence). V was shortened by 6 bases and J by 2 bases, with 16 bases between the two germline ends. In nucleotides, the CDR3 is TGTGCCAGCAGCCTTCATTTTCGGGGACAAGAGACCCAGTACTTC. Amino acid sequence: CASSLHFRGQETQYF.

J is TRBJ2-2 and V is TRBV23-1; the D gene is possibly TRBD1 (5 bases). TRBV23-1 is placed among ORFs of uncertain function. This CDR3 spans 15 amino acids. The ends were cut back, 6 bases at V and 3 bases at J, with 14 bases in the middle. CDR3 sequence: CASSSPRVYTGELFF. The CDR3 DNA follows: TGCGCCAGCAGCTCCCCCAGGGTGTACACCGGGGAGCTGTTTTTT.

The V gene is TRBV6-1, the J gene TRBJ2-2, with 7 positions matching TRBD1. The V gene end was trimmed by 5 bases and the J gene end by 4 bases; junction bases not matched to a gene: 7. CDR1 is MNHNS, CDR2 SASEGT, per germline. The CDR3 runs 15 residues. CDR3 DNA sequence: TGTGCCAGCAGTACCACAGGGGACGCCACCGGGGAGCTGTTTTTT. Protein product: CASSTTGDATGELFF.

This clone was seen a single time. This chain links TRBV4-2 with TRBJ2-3, with D uncertain. Between the trimmed V and J ends, which lost 0 bases and 4 bases, there was a span of 11 bases. The CDR3 runs to 15 residues. The V gene's germline CDR1 is LGHNA and CDR2 YNFKEQ. The DNA of the CDR3 is TGTGCCAGCAGCCAAGAGGTGTATCCCCCAGATACGCAGTATTTT. Translated: CASSQEVYPPDTQYF.

The chain has TRBV19 and TRBJ1-4; D gene uncertain. Looked up from germline, CDR1 is LNHDA and CDR2 is SQIVND (reference sequence). With 8 bases removed from V and 8 bases from J, the gap between germline ends came to 9 bases. CDR3 size: 11 residues. CDR3 coding DNA: TGTGCCAGTTCGACTGCCGAAAAACTGTTTTTT. Residues: CASSTAEKLFF.

This chain connects TRBV5-1 to TRBJ2-3; D gene ambiguous. In germline, CDR1 is SGHRS, CDR2 YFSETQ. This CDR3 region has 15 residues. V was clipped by 4 bases and J by 3 bases, with 15 bases between them. CDR3 amino acids: CASSPPLGWTDTQYF. The CDR3 region has the DNA TGCGCCAGCAGCCCCCCGTTGGGATGGACAGATACGCAGTATTTT.

J is TRBJ2-7 and V is TRBV15, with D perhaps being TRBD1 or TRBD2 (5 bases each). Trimming left V 1 base short and J 7 bases short, with 11 bases between. CDR1 is LNHNV and CDR2 is YYDKDF in the germline V gene (reference sequence). The CDR3 sequence is 13 residues long. CDR3 nucleotides: TGTGCCACCAGCAGAGCGGGAAGGGGTGAGCAGTACTTC. Its translation is CATSRAGRGEQYF. Complete variable domain (other parts from reference TRBV15 and TRBJ2-7): DAMVIQNPRYQVTQFGKPVTLSCSQTLNHNVMYWYQQKSSQAPKLLFHYYDKDFNNEADTPDNFQSRRPNTSFCFLDIRSPGLGDTAMYLCATSRAGRGEQYFGPGTRLTVT.